A single sample gave rise to the 14 T cell receptor beta chains below, sequenced in a study of blood T cell repertoires in COVID-19 (dated by TCRdb to about 2020). Libraries were constructed by the immunoSEQ multiplex PCR assay. In its TCRdb copy, this immuneACCESS table keeps in-frame sequences only and misses some clones. Where compared with another copy, unresolved V genes explain less than half of these, and the others have no known cause. The sample contains about 150,000 clones, 75% to 90% of them found a single time. The ten biggest clones cover 35% to 55% of the sample. Sample: peripheral blood. The receptors derive from a human donor in a cohort sampled during active COVID-19.

This sequence joins TRBV19 and TRBJ1-2; D ambiguous. This CDR3 is 15 amino acids long. V dropped 1 base and J dropped 4 bases, with 13 bases sitting between them. Germline V gene data show CDR1 as LNHDA and CDR2 as SQIVND (reference sequence). DNA of the CDR3: TGTGCCAGTAGTATAGTAGATCTTCCTATCTATGGCTACACCTTC. It is translated as CASSIVDLPIYGYTF.

V usage is TRBV6-1 and J usage is TRBJ1-2, with D perhaps TRBD1 (5 bases). There are 14 residues in the CDR3. Germline V gene data show CDR1 as MNHNS and CDR2 as SASEGT. Trimming removed 2 bases from V and 7 bases from J, with 14 bases in between. In nucleotides, the CDR3 is TGTGCCAGCAGTGAAAAGGGCGCAGGGCGTGGCTACACCTTC. As protein: CASSEKGAGRGYTF.

The chain recombines TRBV6-2 or TRBV6-3 with TRBJ2-1; D remains unclear. CDR1 is MNHEY and CDR2 is SVGEGT in the germline V gene. Between the trimmed V and J ends, which lost 4 bases and 6 bases, there was a span of 22 bases. The CDR3 has 17 residues. The CDR3 sequence is CASSSPIQVNNSNEQFF. DNA of the CDR3: TGTGCCAGCAGTTCTCCCATCCAGGTCAATAATTCCAATGAGCAGTTCTTC.

This clone was observed a single time. V usage is TRBV6-2 or TRBV6-3 and J usage is TRBJ2-7; 8 bases align to TRBD2. The V and J ends lost 2 bases and 3 bases, in that order; junction bases with no gene match: 6. Germline lookup yields CDR1 MNHEY and CDR2 SVGEGT. This CDR3 has 15 residues. The CDR3 DNA is TGTGCCAGCAGTTACCGGGCTAGCGGGCTCTACGAGCAGTACGTC. Its translation is CASSYRASGLYEQYV.

The rearrangement uses TRBV19 and TRBJ1-1; 8 nucleotides line up with TRBD1. This CDR3 contains 13 residues. Germline V CDR1 and CDR2: LNHDA, SQIVND (reference sequence). The ends lost 4 bases at V and 3 bases at J; junction bases unmatched: 1. The CDR3 sequence is CASSTDRDTEAFF. CDR3 coding DNA: TGTGCCAGTAGTACGGACAGGGACACTGAAGCTTTCTTT. Looking up the rest from reference TRBV19 and TRBJ1-1 gives the full variable domain: DGGITQSPKYLFRKEGQNVTLSCEQNLNHDAMYWYRQDPGQGLRLIYYSQIVNDFQKGDIAEGYSVSREKKESFPLTVTSAQKNPTAFYLCASSTDRDTEAFFGQGTRLTVV.

The chain recombines TRBV19 with TRBJ1-2, with 8 nucleotides matching TRBD1. Unmatched junction bases numbered 4, after V lost 4 bases and J lost 6 bases. CDR1 is LNHDA and CDR2 is SQIVND in the germline V gene (reference sequence). This CDR3 spans 13 amino acids. The CDR3 reads CASSRQGLNGYTF. CDR3 DNA sequence: TGTGCCAGTAGTAGACAGGGGTTGAATGGCTACACCTTC.

V is TRBV4-1 and J is TRBJ1-3, with D tentatively TRBD1 (5 bases). This CDR3 has 15 amino acids. V was clipped by 1 base and J by 2 bases, with 9 bases between them. Germline V lookup: CDR1 MGHRA, CDR2 YSYEKL. CDR3 in amino acids: CASSQAAGTGNTIYF. The CDR3 coding sequence is TGCGCCAGCAGCCAAGCTGCAGGGACTGGAAACACCATATATTTT.

The J gene is TRBJ2-2, the V gene TRBV19; 10 bases agree with TRBD1. There are 13 residues in the CDR3. Germline CDR1 and CDR2: LNHDA and SQIVND (reference sequence). V trimming: 7 bases; J trimming: 8 bases; junction bases outside the gene matches: 4. The CDR3, as DNA: TGTGCCAGTACAGACAGGGGGCGAGGGGAGCTGTTTTTT. Amino acid sequence: CASTDRGRGELFF.

V is TRBV29-1 and J is TRBJ1-1; D unresolved. Germline loops: CDR1 SQVTM, CDR2 ANQGSEA. The CDR3 spans 13 residues. Trimming stripped 6 bases from V and 0 bases from J, with 11 bases between. The DNA for the CDR3 is TGCAGCGTACGACAAATCATGAACACTGAAGCTTTCTTT. Translating gives CSVRQIMNTEAFF.

The chain couples TRBV12-3 or TRBV12-4 to TRBJ2-1, with unresolved D. There are 11 residues in the CDR3. V was clipped by 7 bases and J by 2 bases, with 3 bases between them. This CDR3 reads CASTPYNEQFF. Here the CDR3 DNA reads TGTGCCAGCACTCCCTACAATGAGCAGTTCTTC.

The chain couples TRBV6-6 to TRBJ1-6; D gene unclear. Germline V gene data show CDR1 as MNHNY and CDR2 as SVGAGI (reference sequence). V shed 2 bases and J shed 6 bases, with 8 bases lying between them. The CDR3 has 14 residues. The CDR3 here is CASSYDEGNSPLHF. CDR3 coding DNA: TGTGCCAGCAGTTACGACGAGGGTAATTCACCCCTCCACTTT.

The J gene is TRBJ2-2, the V gene TRBV6-2 or TRBV6-3; 7 bases align to TRBD2. This CDR3 region has 16 residues. The J segment lost 0 bases and the V segment lost 6 bases, leaving 7 bases of the junction unmatched. Per germline, CDR1 MNHEY and CDR2 SVGEGT. The CDR3 nucleotides are TGTGCCAGCAGCTCAAGCGGGACCGCGAACACCGGGGAGCTGTTTTTT. Translation: CASSSSGTANTGELFF.

V usage is TRBV4-2 and J usage is TRBJ2-1; D unresolved. V was shortened by 1 base and J by 9 bases, with 4 bases between the two germline ends. CDR1 is LGHNA, CDR2 YNFKEQ, per germline. The CDR3 extends over 11 amino acids. The CDR3 protein is CASSQGPEQFF. CDR3 nucleotides: TGTGCCAGCAGCCAAGGGCCTGAGCAGTTCTTC.

The chain joins TRBV19 to TRBJ2-7, with D unresolved. The CDR3 is made up of 11 amino acids. The germline CDR1 and CDR2 sequences are LNHDA and SQIVND (reference sequence). The V end lost 4 bases, the J end lost 4 bases, and 5 bases lay between the germline ends. The CDR3 loop reads CASSSEYEQYF. CDR3 nucleotide sequence: TGTGCCAGTAGTAGCGAGTACGAGCAGTACTTC.